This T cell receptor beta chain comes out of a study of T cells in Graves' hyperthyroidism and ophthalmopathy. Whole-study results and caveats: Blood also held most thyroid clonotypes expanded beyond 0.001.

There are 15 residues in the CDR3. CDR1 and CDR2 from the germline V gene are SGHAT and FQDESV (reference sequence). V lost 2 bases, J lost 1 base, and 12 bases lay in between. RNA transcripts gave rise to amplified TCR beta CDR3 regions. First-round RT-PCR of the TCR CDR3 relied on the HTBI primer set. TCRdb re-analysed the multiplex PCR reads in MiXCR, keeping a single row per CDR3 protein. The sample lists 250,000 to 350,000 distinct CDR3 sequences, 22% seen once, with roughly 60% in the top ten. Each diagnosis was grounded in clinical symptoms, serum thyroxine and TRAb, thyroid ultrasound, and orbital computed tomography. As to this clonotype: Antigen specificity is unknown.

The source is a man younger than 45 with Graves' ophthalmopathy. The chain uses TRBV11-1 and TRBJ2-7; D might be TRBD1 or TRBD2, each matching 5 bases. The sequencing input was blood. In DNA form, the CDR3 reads TGTGCCAGCAGCTTATACCGGGACGGATCCTACGAGCAGTACTTC. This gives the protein CASSLYRDGSYEQYF.